These 24 T cell receptor beta chains were all obtained from the same sample, sequenced in a study of identical twins. TCRdb used MiXCR to reprocess the 5' RACE reads, holding one entry per CDR3 protein. The data hold about 500,000 distinct CDR3 sequences, with roughly an eighth observed a single time. A further study also used this sample, focusing on yellow fever vaccine responses in identical twins.

Sequenced material: CD4+ T cells sorted from blood. The receptors derive from a woman aged 18-35 years in good health.

This clonotype was seen only a few times. V usage is TRBV5-1 and J usage is TRBJ2-1, with 9 bases lining up with TRBD1. V gave up 0 bases and J gave up 7 bases; unmatched junction bases: 8. This CDR3 comprises 16 residues. Germline CDR1 SGHRS, CDR2 YFSETQ. CDR3 region: CASSLAGTGLVNEQFF. The DNA of the CDR3 is TGCGCCAGCAGCTTGGCCGGGACAGGGTTGGTAAATGAGCAGTTCTTC.

This clonotype was seen a few times. The chain links TRBV6-2 or TRBV6-3 to TRBJ2-2, with D perhaps matching TRBD1 (5 bases). This CDR3 is 16 amino acids long. The V gene's germline CDR1 is MNHEY and CDR2 SVGEGT. The V end lost 7 bases, the J end lost 0 bases, and 15 bases lay between the germline ends. CDR3 DNA sequence: TGTGCCAGCACGGCCCCCGGCAGGGCGAACACCGGGGAGCTGTTTTTT. Translating gives CASTAPGRANTGELFF.

The chain employs TRBV6-1 and TRBJ2-3; 8 nucleotides line up with TRBD1. This CDR3 contains 16 residues. V dropped 6 bases and J dropped 4; count of bases not matched to a gene: 12. Germline V gene lookup returns CDR1 MNHNS and CDR2 SASEGT. The CDR3 coding sequence is TGTGCCAGCAGCCCTCGGACAGGGATCAAGGCAGATACGCAGTATTTT. Its translation is CASSPRTGIKADTQYF.

This sequence joins TRBV5-1 and TRBJ2-5; 7 nucleotides agree with TRBD2. The germline V gene has CDR1 SGHRS and CDR2 YFSETQ. V lost 4 bases, J lost 5 bases, and 11 bases stayed unmatched. The CDR3 runs 15 residues. The chain's CDR3 is CASSLDGGRVETQYF. The CDR3, as DNA: TGCGCCAGCAGCCTAGACGGGGGGAGGGTGGAGACCCAGTACTTC.

In its sample, this clonotype was seen a few times. This chain links TRBV2 with TRBJ1-1, with D possibly TRBD1 on 6 matching bases. This CDR3 comprises 14 residues. Per germline, CDR1 SNHLY and CDR2 FYNNEI. The V end lost 6 bases, the J end lost 1 base, and 12 bases lay between the germline ends. As DNA, the CDR3 is TGTGCCAGCAGACCGGGACATCCGAACACTGAAGCTTTCTTT. Translation gives CASRPGHPNTEAFF.

This clonotype was picked up a small number of times. The genes are TRBV20-1 and TRBJ2-3; possibly TRBD2 for D (7 bases). CDR1 is DFQATT and CDR2 is SNEGSKA in the germline V gene (reference sequence). V was clipped by 3 bases and J by 0 bases, with 13 bases between them. The length of the CDR3 is 15 residues. The chain's CDR3 is CSASVAGASTDTQYF. CDR3 coding DNA: TGCAGTGCTAGCGTTGCGGGGGCAAGCACAGATACGCAGTATTTT.

The chain combines TRBV2 with TRBJ2-7; D is perhaps TRBD1 (5 bases). Between the trimmed V and J ends, which lost 6 bases and 2 bases, there was a span of 17 bases. The CDR3 runs to 15 residues. From germline, CDR1 is SNHLY and CDR2 FYNNEI. CDR3 DNA sequence: TGTGCCAGCAGAGATACAGGATCCGTAACCTACGAGCAGTACTTC. Translation gives CASRDTGSVTYEQYF.

This clonotype was detected many times. V and J are TRBV12-3 or TRBV12-4 and TRBJ2-7; D is ambiguous. Between the trimmed V and J ends, which lost 5 bases and 0 bases, there was a span of 11 bases. The CDR3 runs 14 residues. DNA of the CDR3: TGTGCCAGCAGTGGCTCAACTGACTCCTACGAGCAGTACTTC. Amino acid sequence: CASSGSTDSYEQYF.

The genes are TRBV27 and TRBJ2-2; unclear D gene. Germline values: CDR1 MNHEY, CDR2 SMNVEV (reference sequence). The CDR3 is made up of 16 amino acids. Trimming stripped 3 bases from V and 1 base from J, with 12 bases between. The CDR3 here is CASSFWSNLNTGELFF. In nucleotides, the CDR3 is TGTGCCAGCAGTTTTTGGTCCAACCTGAACACCGGGGAGCTGTTTTTT.

This clonotype was observed at least ten times. The rearrangement joins TRBV7-2 to TRBJ2-3, with unresolved D. The V end lost 1 base, the J end lost 2 bases, and 10 bases lay between the germline ends. Per the germline V gene, CDR1 is SGHTA and CDR2 is FQGNSA. The CDR3 extends over 15 amino acids. The CDR3 sequence is CASSLVPVLTDTQYF. In nucleotides, the CDR3 is TGTGCCAGCAGCTTAGTTCCAGTCCTCACAGATACGCAGTATTTT.

The J gene is TRBJ1-2, the V gene TRBV18; a possible D gene is TRBD1 (5 bases). V lost 3 bases and J lost 4, with 12 bases in between. Germline V gene lookup returns CDR1 KGHSH and CDR2 LQKENI. The CDR3 contains 14 residues. The CDR3 spells CASSPDSGSYGYTF. CDR3 DNA sequence: TGTGCCAGCTCACCGGACTCAGGGAGCTATGGCTACACCTTC.

V usage is TRBV5-5 and J usage is TRBJ2-1; a possible D gene is TRBD2 (7 bases). The V gene's germline CDR1 is SGHKS and CDR2 YYEKEE (reference sequence). This CDR3 is built from 16 residues. The V gene lost 0 bases and the J gene lost 5 bases, with 15 bases spanning the gap. CDR3 in amino acids: CASSLVAREGDNEQFF. In DNA, the CDR3 is TGTGCCAGCAGCTTGGTAGCCAGGGAGGGGGACAATGAGCAGTTCTTC. The whole variable domain, filled in from reference TRBV5-5 and TRBJ2-1, reads DAGVTQSPTHLIKTRGQQVTLRCSPISGHKSVSWYQQVLGQGPQFIFQYYEKEERGRGNFPDRFSARQFPNYSSELNVNALLLGDSALYLCASSLVAREGDNEQFFGPGTRLTVL.

The rearrangement joins TRBV18 to TRBJ2-5; 7 bases are shared with TRBD1. V lost 0 bases, J lost 0 bases, and 4 bases stayed unmatched. Germline loops: CDR1 KGHSH, CDR2 LQKENI. This CDR3 has 16 amino acids. The CDR3 protein is CASSPPTGRYQETQYF. The CDR3 DNA sequence: TGTGCCAGCTCACCACCGACAGGGCGTTACCAAGAGACCCAGTACTTC.

The rearrangement uses TRBV27 and TRBJ2-6; tentative D call: TRBD1 (5 bases). Germline V CDR1 and CDR2: MNHEY, SMNVEV (reference sequence). This CDR3 is 15 amino acids long. Trimming pared 3 bases from V and 2 bases from J, leaving 8 bases between. CDR3 loop: CASSFIGAGANVLTF. The DNA for the CDR3 is TGTGCCAGCAGTTTCATAGGGGCTGGGGCCAACGTCCTGACTTTC.

This clonotype showed up just a few times. The rearrangement joins TRBV15 to TRBJ2-7, with D perhaps TRBD2 (5 bases). V was pared by 0 bases and J by 7 bases, with 13 bases between. The CDR3 sequence is 14 residues long. The V gene's germline CDR1 is LNHNV and CDR2 YYDKDF (reference sequence). CDR3 in amino acids: CATSRDYLGDEQYF. For the CDR3, the DNA is TGTGCCACCAGCAGAGATTATTTGGGAGATGAGCAGTACTTC.

The DNA for the CDR3 is TGTGCCAGCAGCACATCGACAGGGAGAACCGGGGAGCTGTTTTTT. This gives the protein CASSTSTGRTGELFF. The rearrangement joins TRBV9 to TRBJ2-2; 7 bases are a match to TRBD1. Germline values: CDR1 SGDLS, CDR2 YYNGEE. This CDR3 has 15 amino acids. After removal of 4 bases from V and 5 bases from J, the junction contained 8 bases not matched to a gene.

This clonotype turned up a few times. The CDR3 sequence: CASSLGGAGGYEQYF. The CDR3 DNA reads TGTGCCAGCAGTTTAGGCGGGGCGGGAGGGTACGAGCAGTACTTC. The chain has TRBV28 and TRBJ2-7, with 9 bases that match TRBD2. Germline trimming cut 2 bases from V and 4 bases from J; bases unmatched to any gene: 6. The CDR3 loop spans 15 amino acids. Germline V gene sequence: CDR1 MDHEN, CDR2 SYDVKM. The full variable domain, in which reference TRBV28 and TRBJ2-7 provide the parts outside the CDR3, is DVKVTQSSRYLVKRTGEKVFLECVQDMDHENMFWYRQDPGLGLRLIYFSYDVKMKEKGDIPEGYSVSREKKERFSLILESASTNQTSMYLCASSLGGAGGYEQYFGPGTRLTVT.

The V gene is TRBV6-4, the J gene TRBJ1-2; TRBD1 matches 7 bases. V dropped 10 bases and J dropped 5; count of bases not matched to a gene: 16. CDR1 is MRHNA and CDR2 is SNTAGT in the germline V gene. The CDR3 contains 15 residues. Here the CDR3 DNA reads TGTGCCACCCCATGGAGCTTTCAGGGGGAGTATGGCTACACCTTC. It yields the protein CATPWSFQGEYGYTF.

The table lists this clonotype with a few counts. The chain links TRBV12-3 or TRBV12-4 to TRBJ1-1; D unclear. Trimming removed 7 bases from V and 7 bases from J, with 16 bases in between. The CDR3 sequence is 13 residues long. CDR3 DNA sequence: TGTGCCAGCACCGTAACCTCCGGGTATGAAGCTTTCTTT. Translating it yields CASTVTSGYEAFF.

The chain joins TRBV2 to TRBJ2-2; the D is unclear. The CDR3 has 16 residues. Per germline, CDR1 SNHLY and CDR2 FYNNEI. Trimming left V 5 bases short and J 0 bases short, with 13 bases between. Here the CDR3 reads CASSSDSITNTGELFF. The CDR3, as DNA: TGTGCCAGCAGTTCGGATTCGATTACGAACACCGGGGAGCTGTTTTTT.

The V and J genes are TRBV7-3 and TRBJ2-2; D gene uncertain. In germline, CDR1 is SGHTA, CDR2 FQGTGA. CDR3 size: 14 residues. Deletions cut 1 base from V and 4 bases from J, with 7 bases between. The CDR3 DNA follows: TGTGCCAGCAGCTTAATGGCAGCCACCGGGGAGCTGTTTTTT. This translates into CASSLMAATGELFF.

This clonotype was counted only a few times. The V and J genes are TRBV20-1 and TRBJ2-1; 11 bases align to TRBD2. From germline, CDR1 is DFQATT and CDR2 SNEGSKA (reference sequence). There are 13 residues in the CDR3. J was trimmed by 5 bases and V by 6 bases; bases with no gene match: 3. The CDR3 is CSALAGGNNEQFF. CDR3 nucleotide sequence: TGCAGTGCCCTAGCGGGAGGAAACAATGAGCAGTTCTTC.

This clonotype was detected many times. J is TRBJ1-3 and V is TRBV28, with 7 bases that match TRBD1. V lost 4 bases and J lost 3; bases outside the gene matches: 6. The CDR3 contains 15 residues. Germline loops: CDR1 MDHEN, CDR2 SYDVKM. In DNA form, the CDR3 reads TGTGCCAGCAGTTACCCCCGGACAGGTGGAAACACCATATATTTT. Protein product: CASSYPRTGGNTIYF.

This clonotype was counted many times. The J gene is TRBJ1-3, the V gene TRBV29-1; D is uncertain. The CDR3 contains 13 residues. Trimming stripped 4 bases from V and 0 bases from J, with 7 bases between. The germline V gene encodes CDR1 SQVTM and CDR2 ANQGSEA. CDR3 region: CSVAGSSGNTIYF. In DNA, the CDR3 is TGCAGCGTTGCGGGAAGCTCTGGAAACACCATATATTTT.